These 17 T cell receptor beta chains were all obtained from the same sample, sequenced in a study of identical twins. TCRdb re-analysed the 5' RACE reads in MiXCR, keeping a single row per CDR3 protein. This sample has 600,000 to 850,000 distinct CDR3 sequences, with approximately 18% found just once. The data also belong to a second study, concerning T cells expressing NK-cell markers.

Sequenced sample: PBMCs. The receptor source for this set is a young woman in good health.

The rearrangement links TRBV10-3 to TRBJ2-1; the match to TRBD2 covers 8 bases. The length of the CDR3 is 15 residues. Looked up from germline, CDR1 is ENHRY and CDR2 is SYGVKD. V lost 6 bases and J lost 4; bases outside the gene matches: 8. The CDR3 DNA sequence: TGTGCCATCAGCGACTTAGCGGGGAAATACAATGAGCAGTTCTTC. Protein: CAISDLAGKYNEQFF.

This clonotype came up a few times. The gene calls are TRBV29-1 and TRBJ1-1; possibly TRBD1 for D (6 bases). The V end was cut by 0 bases, the J end by 12 bases, with 11 bases between. Per germline, CDR1 SQVTM and CDR2 ANQGSEA. This CDR3 spans 11 amino acids. The CDR3 loop is CSVEDGQGSFF. The CDR3 nucleotides read TGCAGCGTTGAAGATGGCCAGGGGTCTTTCTTT.

The chain links TRBV4-3 to TRBJ1-2; D remains unclear. The CDR3 loop spans 14 amino acids. From germline, CDR1 is LGHNA and CDR2 YSLEER. Trimming took off 0 bases at V and 4 bases at J, with 9 bases between the two ends. The CDR3 protein is CASSQDFATYGYTF. For the CDR3, the DNA is TGCGCCAGCAGCCAAGACTTCGCCACCTATGGCTACACCTTC.

This clonotype was observed a handful of times. The chain joins TRBV20-1 to TRBJ1-5; 9 bases are a match to TRBD1. CDR3 length: 14 amino acids. With V trimmed by 6 bases and J by 6 bases, 9 bases remained unmatched. CDR1 is DFQATT, CDR2 SNEGSKA, per germline (reference sequence). In nucleotides, the CDR3 is TGCAGTGCAACACCGGGACAGGGCGGTCAGCCCCAGCATTTT. Its translation is CSATPGQGGQPQHF.

The chain couples TRBV7-9 to TRBJ2-6; possibly TRBD1 or TRBD2 for D (5 bases each). V lost 4 bases and J lost 3, with 10 bases in between. CDR3 size: 15 residues. Germline CDR1 SEHNR, CDR2 FQNEAQ (reference sequence). In nucleotides, the CDR3 is TGTGCCAGCAGCTCGCTGAGGGGTGGGGCCAACGTCCTGACTTTC. Protein: CASSSLRGGANVLTF.

V usage is TRBV5-1 and J usage is TRBJ2-1; 7 bases map to TRBD2. This CDR3 comprises 15 residues. Germline-derived CDR1 and CDR2 are SGHRS and YFSETQ. J lost 5 bases, V lost 4 bases, and 9 bases had no gene match. The CDR3 spells CASSPPGGRHNEQFF. In DNA, the CDR3 is TGCGCCAGCAGCCCGCCGGGGGGACGACACAATGAGCAGTTCTTC.

The J gene is TRBJ2-1, the V gene TRBV7-2, with D possibly TRBD1 on 7 matching bases. The CDR3 extends over 22 amino acids. CDR1 SGHTA and CDR2 FQGNSA come from the germline V gene. V lost 5 bases and J 0 bases, leaving 32 bases between the germline ends. The CDR3 DNA reads as TGTGCCAGCAGCGCCCGACGCGGGACAGTTTCATATACGAGGGGCTCCTACAATGAGCAGTTCTTC. Protein product: CASSARRGTVSYTRGSYNEQFF.

This clonotype has only a few counts. V is TRBV29-1 and J is TRBJ2-3; D may be TRBD1 or TRBD2 (5 bases each). This CDR3 has 16 residues. Germline assignment: CDR1 SQVTM and CDR2 ANQGSEA. V dropped 0 bases and J dropped 2 bases, with 15 bases sitting between them. The chain's CDR3 is CSVEDQRGAITDTQYF. The CDR3 DNA sequence: TGCAGCGTTGAAGATCAACGAGGGGCGATCACAGATACGCAGTATTTT.

The chain links TRBV6-1 to TRBJ2-7; D not resolved. V was clipped by 4 bases and J by 2 bases, with 15 bases between them. This CDR3 has 15 residues. CDR1 and CDR2 from the germline V gene are MNHNS and SASEGT. The DNA of the CDR3 is TGTGCCAGCAGTGGCCGACTGAGTAGAACCTACGAGCAGTACTTC. Residues: CASSGRLSRTYEQYF.

The CDR3 DNA reads TGTGCCAGCAGAACGGGACTAGGAAACACCGGGGAGCTGTTTTTT. Translation: CASRTGLGNTGELFF. This chain links TRBV12-3 or TRBV12-4 with TRBJ2-2, with 8 bases fitting TRBD2. The V and J ends lost 6 bases and 2 bases, in that order; junction bases with no gene match: 5. The CDR3 loop spans 15 amino acids.

V gene TRBV4-3 combines with J gene TRBJ2-7; D possibly corresponds to TRBD2 (6 bases). Trimming took off 0 bases at V and 6 bases at J, with 21 bases between the two ends. The CDR3 is 17 amino acids. Germline V gene data show CDR1 as LGHNA and CDR2 as YSLEER. The CDR3 reads CASSQEIAGTGAGEQYF. CDR3 DNA sequence: TGCGCCAGCAGCCAAGAGATTGCGGGGACTGGGGCTGGCGAGCAGTACTTC.

The chain has TRBV20-1 and TRBJ2-5, with D possibly matching TRBD1 (5 bases). V was shortened by 2 bases and J by 4 bases, with 8 bases between the two germline ends. The CDR3 length is 12 residues. Germline values: CDR1 DFQATT, CDR2 SNEGSKA (reference sequence). Written as DNA, the CDR3 is TGCAGTGCTAGATATAGGGGAGAGACCCAGTACTTC. It is translated as CSARYRGETQYF.

This clonotype has a handful of counts. V gene TRBV20-1 combines with J gene TRBJ2-2; TRBD1 matches 9 bases. This CDR3 is built from 18 residues. Germline V gene sequence: CDR1 DFQATT, CDR2 SNEGSKA (reference sequence). V trimming: 2 bases; J trimming: 5 bases; junction bases outside the gene matches: 15. Here the CDR3 DNA reads TGCAGTGCTAGACCGATTACAGGACGGACAGGGGAAACCGGGGAGCTGTTTTTT. Translated: CSARPITGRTGETGELFF.

This clonotype was picked up a small number of times. As DNA, the CDR3 is TGTGCCAGCAGTGAATATCGGGTCGGGGAGACCCAGTACTTC. Its translation: CASSEYRVGETQYF. The chain uses TRBV25-1 and TRBJ2-5, with unresolved D. The ends were cut back, 0 bases at V and 5 bases at J, with 10 bases in the middle. The CDR3 length is 14 residues. The germline V gene encodes CDR1 MGHDK and CDR2 SYGVNS.

This clonotype was observed a few times. The chain joins TRBV5-1 to TRBJ1-1, with a possible D match to TRBD1 (5 bases). Trimming removed 4 bases at V and 8 bases at J, with 18 bases between. The CDR3 is made up of 14 amino acids. In germline, CDR1 is SGHRS, CDR2 YFSETQ. This CDR3 is CASSLGTGTGEAFF. The DNA for the CDR3 is TGCGCCAGCAGCCTCGGGACGGGGACGGGAGAAGCTTTCTTT.

This clonotype was counted between two and nine times. V is TRBV10-3 and J is TRBJ2-1; 9 positions agree with TRBD2. Germline-derived CDR1 and CDR2 are ENHRY and SYGVKD. There are 16 residues in the CDR3. V lost 5 bases and J lost 5; bases outside the gene matches: 10. The DNA of the CDR3 is TGTGCCATCAGTCCCTTACCTAGCGGGATAGACAATGAGCAGTTCTTC. Translating gives CAISPLPSGIDNEQFF.

J is TRBJ2-7 and V is TRBV6-5; 10 bases are shared with TRBD1. V lost 1 base and J lost 5; bases outside the gene matches: 2. Germline assignment: CDR1 MNHEY and CDR2 SVGAGI. The CDR3 covers 14 residues. The CDR3: CASSYLTGGDEQYF. The CDR3 nucleotides read TGTGCCAGCAGTTACTTGACAGGGGGCGACGAGCAGTACTTC.